One and the same sample provided the 19 T cell receptor beta chains below, sequenced in a study of shared clonotypes between healthy human individuals. Naive CD8 populations comprised CD45RO-negative cells positively selected for CCR7, excluding terminally differentiated effector memory CD45RA+ cells. Clones were read by immunoSEQ multiplex PCR, and TCRdb kept only the in-frame ones, dropping some. This sample has around 1.9 million clones, with about 93% found just once. Sequences were obtained from naive CD8+ T cells from PBMCs. The source is a man younger than 30 in good health. Some clones in this sample may be carry-over from other donors' samples.

The V gene is TRBV27, the J gene TRBJ2-3; D could derive from TRBD1 or TRBD2 (5 bases each). CDR3 length equals 15 residues. Between the trimmed V and J ends, which lost 2 bases and 2 bases, there was a span of 11 bases. CDR1 and CDR2 (germline): MNHEY, SMNVEV (reference sequence). The CDR3: CASSLRLGVTDTQYF. The CDR3 nucleotides are TGTGCCAGCAGTTTAAGGCTGGGGGTCACAGATACGCAGTATTTT.

The J gene is TRBJ2-7, the V gene TRBV7-8; D remains unclear. Germline assignment: CDR1 SGHVS and CDR2 FQNEAQ. V gave up 2 bases and J gave up 2 bases, with 7 bases separating them. This CDR3 has 13 residues. The CDR3 is CASSLRRTYEQYF. The CDR3 DNA reads TGTGCCAGCAGCTTACGCCGAACCTACGAGCAGTACTTC.

This clone was seen a single time. V and J are TRBV7-6 and TRBJ2-7; tentatively, D is TRBD2 (6 bases). The CDR3 totals 12 residues. Germline V gene lookup returns CDR1 SGHVS and CDR2 FNYEAQ. V shed 5 bases and J shed 6 bases, with 11 bases lying between them. CDR3 DNA: TGTGCCAGCAGCCCCGGCGGGGTCGAGCAGTACTTC. It codes for CASSPGGVEQYF. The full variable domain, completed using reference TRBV7-6 and TRBJ2-7, is GAGVSQSPRYKVTKRGQDVALRCDPISGHVSLYWYRQALGQGPEFLTYFNYEAQQDKSGLPNDRFSAERPEGSISTLTIQRTEQRDSAMYRCASSPGGVEQYFGPGTRLTVT.

The genes are TRBV6-5 and TRBJ2-7, with D possibly TRBD1 on 6 matching bases. Germline CDR1 is MNHEY and CDR2 is SVGAGI. The CDR3 consists of 13 residues. V dropped 6 bases and J dropped 2 bases, with 11 bases sitting between them. The chain's CDR3 is CASSPRGPYEQYF. CDR3 sequence (DNA): TGTGCCAGCAGCCCCAGGGGACCCTACGAGCAGTACTTC.

The V gene is TRBV27, the J gene TRBJ1-2; 7 bases agree with TRBD1. This CDR3 region has 13 residues. Germline-derived CDR1 and CDR2 are MNHEY and SMNVEV (reference sequence). With 4 bases clipped from V and 5 bases from J, the junction kept 4 bases outside the gene matches. The CDR3 loop reads CASSSQGWYGYTF. In nucleotides, the CDR3 is TGTGCCAGCAGTTCACAGGGGTGGTATGGCTACACCTTC.

J is TRBJ2-6 and V is TRBV27; no clear D. V shed 4 bases and J shed 0 bases, with 4 bases lying between them. The CDR3 has 14 residues. CDR1 and CDR2 (germline): MNHEY, SMNVEV (reference sequence). CDR3 DNA: TGTGCCAGCAGTTGGTACTCTGGGGCCAACGTCCTGACTTTC. Protein: CASSWYSGANVLTF. Complete variable domain (other parts from reference TRBV27 and TRBJ2-6): EAQVTQNPRYLITVTGKKLTVTCSQNMNHEYMSWYRQDPGLGLRQIYYSMNVEVTDKGDVPEGYKVSRKEKRNFPLILESPSPNQTSLYFCASSWYSGANVLTFGAGSRLTVL.

J is TRBJ1-2 and V is TRBV7-9; TRBD1 agrees at 9 bases. This CDR3 comprises 16 residues. Germline CDR1 reads SEHNR; CDR2 reads FQNEAQ (reference sequence). Germline trimming cut 4 bases from V and 7 bases from J; bases unmatched to any gene: 13. The CDR3 loop reads CASSSGELDRGSGYTF. The CDR3 coding sequence is TGTGCCAGCAGCTCAGGAGAGCTGGACAGGGGTAGTGGCTACACCTTC.

The rearrangement links TRBV2 to TRBJ2-1, with unresolved D. V was cut by 2 bases and J by 4 bases, with 15 bases left in between. In germline, CDR1 is SNHLY, CDR2 FYNNEI. This CDR3 region has 16 residues. CDR3 in DNA: TGTGCCAGCAGTGAAAGGGTTGACGGAGTTTACAATGAGCAGTTCTTC. Protein product: CASSERVDGVYNEQFF.

CDR3 bases: TGCGCCAGCAGCTTGGTCAGCTCGAACACTGAAGCTTTCTTT. This codes for CASSLVSSNTEAFF. V is TRBV5-1 and J is TRBJ1-1; D remains ambiguous. V was pared by 0 bases and J by 1 base, with 7 bases between. The CDR3 totals 14 residues. Per the germline V gene, CDR1 is SGHRS and CDR2 is YFSETQ. The whole variable domain, filled in from reference TRBV5-1 and TRBJ1-1, reads KAGVTQTPRYLIKTRGQQVTLSCSPISGHRSVSWYQQTPGQGLQFLFEYFSETQRNKGNFPGRFSGRQFSNSRSEMNVSTLELGDSALYLCASSLVSSNTEAFFGQGTRLTVV.

Concerning this clone itself: This sample includes further DNA sequences coding for the same CDR3. The rearrangement links TRBV6-6 to TRBJ1-4, with D unresolved. CDR1 is MNHNY and CDR2 is SVGAGI in the germline V gene (reference sequence). Trimming cost V 2 bases and J 4 bases, with 14 bases left between them. The CDR3 length is 16 residues. The CDR3 coding sequence is TGTGCCAGCAGTTACGGGTCACTCGCCCTTAATGAAAAACTGTTTTTT. It specifies CASSYGSLALNEKLFF.

The CDR3 bases are TGTGCCAGCAGACCCGGACTAGCGGGAGCCACCGGGGAGCTGTTTTTT. As protein: CASRPGLAGATGELFF. This rearrangement joins TRBV5-4 to TRBJ2-2; 13 bases align to TRBD2. With 5 bases clipped from V and 4 bases from J, the junction kept 5 bases outside the gene matches. Germline V gives CDR1 SGHNT, CDR2 YYREEE (reference sequence). The CDR3 is 16 residues long. The full variable domain, rest sourced from reference TRBV5-4 and TRBJ2-2, is ETGVTQSPTHLIKTRGQQVTLRCSSQSGHNTVSWYQQALGQGPQFIFQYYREEENGRGNFPPRFSGLQFPNYSSELNVNALELDDSALYLCASRPGLAGATGELFFGEGSRLTVL.

V is TRBV14 and J is TRBJ2-1; TRBD1 matches at 8 bases. V trimming: 2 bases; J trimming: 0 bases; junction bases outside the gene matches: 6. Germline assignment: CDR1 SGHDN and CDR2 FVKESK. This CDR3 spans 17 amino acids. The CDR3 nucleotides read TGTGCCAGCAGCCAATTACAGGGGGTTCCCTCCTACAATGAGCAGTTCTTC. Its translation is CASSQLQGVPSYNEQFF.

The rearrangement uses TRBV7-8 and TRBJ2-4; D might be TRBD1 (6 bases). V lost 4 bases to trimming and J lost 0 bases, with 19 bases between them. The germline CDR1 and CDR2 sequences are SGHVS and FQNEAQ. This CDR3 has 18 amino acids. CDR3 region: CASSSPGANALAKNIQYF. CDR3 nucleotides: TGTGCCAGCAGCTCCCCAGGGGCCAATGCATTAGCCAAAAACATTCAGTACTTC.

The V call is TRBV28, the J call TRBJ2-1; D is perhaps TRBD1 or TRBD2 (5 bases each). V shed 8 bases and J shed 2 bases, with 16 bases lying between them. This CDR3 has 15 residues. Germline V gene data show CDR1 as MDHEN and CDR2 as SYDVKM. CDR3 amino acids: CASLKEGHPYNEQFF. CDR3 DNA sequence: TGTGCCAGCTTGAAAGAGGGGCACCCCTACAATGAGCAGTTCTTC.

As concerns this clone: The sample carries other DNA sequences with the same CDR3. This sequence joins TRBV9 and TRBJ1-1; D unresolved. Per the germline V gene, CDR1 is SGDLS and CDR2 is YYNGEE. The CDR3 contains 12 residues. V was pared by 0 bases and J by 7 bases, with 7 bases between. In nucleotides, the CDR3 is TGTGCCAGCAGCGTAGGAGGGAGTGAAGCTTTCTTT. This codes for CASSVGGSEAFF.

This chain connects TRBV7-9 to TRBJ2-5, with 10 positions matching TRBD1. After removal of 5 bases from V and 5 bases from J, the junction contained 5 bases not matched to a gene. Per germline, CDR1 SEHNR and CDR2 FQNEAQ (reference sequence). The length of the CDR3 is 14 residues. The CDR3 spells CASSVDRGRETQYF. The CDR3 bases are TGTGCCAGCAGCGTGGACAGGGGGAGGGAGACCCAGTACTTC.

The CDR3 loop is CASSPPGRAEQYF. As DNA, the CDR3 is TGTGCCAGCAGTCCACCTGGCCGGGCCGAGCAGTACTTC. The V call is TRBV11-2, the J call TRBJ2-7; no clear D gene. Germline V gene data show CDR1 as SGHAT and CDR2 as FQNNGV. CDR3 size: 13 residues. The V and J ends lost 6 bases and 6 bases respectively, with 15 bases between them.

The chain recombines TRBV5-6 with TRBJ2-1, with D possibly being TRBD2 (6 bases). Germline CDR1 and CDR2: SGHDT and YYEEEE. The CDR3 is 13 residues long. The V gene lost 2 bases and the J gene lost 9 bases, with 12 bases spanning the gap. The CDR3 nucleotides read TGTGCCAGCAGCTTCGGGAGTGTAGGTGAGCAGTTCTTC. It yields the protein CASSFGSVGEQFF.

The chain has TRBV7-9 and TRBJ1-5; D possibly corresponds to TRBD1 (6 bases). CDR1 is SEHNR, CDR2 FQNEAQ, per germline (reference sequence). Trimming took off 0 bases at V and 2 bases at J, with 11 bases between the two ends. The CDR3 is 16 amino acids. The CDR3 spells CASSLATGHGNQPQHF. CDR3 DNA: TGTGCCAGCAGCTTAGCTACGGGACACGGCAATCAGCCCCAGCATTTT.